These T cell receptor beta chains were read from a single sample in a study of cytomegalovirus exposure and HLA in healthy donors. Only in-frame clones appear in the TCRdb table, and some are missing; sequencing was by immunoSEQ multiplex PCR. The data show roughly 180,000 clones, 76% seen once. Sequencing input: PBMCs. The source is a female donor in good health and CMV-seronegative. The CDR3 runs from the conserved cysteine through the conserved F or W. The order of the fields is J gene, V gene, clone size, D gene, CDR3 protein, CDR3 DNA. The D gene is left open where the match is weak. The listing skips clone size in some rows; elsewhere it reads once, few, many or a size class.

>TRBJ2-1|TRBV7-2|-|TRBD2
CASAYSGGAYNEQFF
TGTGCCAGCGCCTATAGCGGGGGGGCCTACAATGAGCAGTTCTTC
>TRBJ1-1|TRBV6-5|once|-
CASSLGLKNTEAFF
TGTGCCAGCAGCTTGGGACTGAAGAACACTGAAGCTTTCTTT
>TRBJ2-7|TRBV30|-|TRBD2
CAWSGTSSQFGQYF
TGTGCCTGGAGCGGGACTAGCTCCCAGTTTGGGCAGTACTTC
>TRBJ1-4|TRBV27|-|-
CASSPRIQGYLNEKLFF
TGTGCCAGCAGTCCACGAATACAGGGATACCTTAATGAAAAACTGTTTTTT
>TRBJ2-2|TRBV29-1|-|-
CSVQGNTGELFF
TGCAGCGTACAGGGGAACACCGGGGAGCTGTTTTTT
>TRBJ2-5|TRBV5-1|-|-
CASSLGQGGETQYF
TGCGCCAGCAGCTTGGGGCAGGGAGGAGAGACCCAGTACTTC
>TRBJ2-5|TRBV6-5|-|-
CASVGHGKEETQYF
TGTGCCAGCGTCGGGCACGGGAAGGAAGAGACCCAGTACTTC
>TRBJ2-1|TRBV6-6|few|-
CASRQGGVTNEQFF
TGTGCCAGCAGGCAAGGGGGGGTTACGAATGAGCAGTTCTTC
>TRBJ2-7|TRBV2|-|-
CASTGHVSYEQYF
TGTGCCAGCACCGGACACGTTTCCTACGAGCAGTACTTC
>TRBJ2-3|TRBV5-4|-|TRBD2
CASGGGKSGGPDTQYF
TGTGCCAGCGGGGGGGGGAAGAGCGGGGGCCCAGATACGCAGTATTTT
>TRBJ2-7|TRBV14|-|TRBD2
CASSLGAGVPEQYF
TGTGCCAGCAGTCTGGGAGCGGGAGTACCGGAGCAGTACTTC
>TRBJ2-7|TRBV19|-|TRBD2
CASFPKGGSSRPYEQYF
TGTGCCAGCTTCCCGAAGGGAGGGTCCAGCAGGCCCTACGAGCAGTACTTC
>TRBJ1-4|TRBV7-9|-|-
CASSLRQGLNEKLFF
TGTGCCAGCAGCTTAAGGCAGGGGCTTAATGAAAAACTGTTTTTT
>TRBJ1-6|TRBV6-1|few|-
CAGSQGTNNSPLHF
TGTGCCGGTTCACAGGGAACCAATAATTCACCCCTCCACTTT
>TRBJ1-5|TRBV18|-|-
CASSLGGNSNQPQHF
TGTGCCAGCTCACTCGGAGGGAATAGCAATCAGCCCCAGCATTTT
>TRBJ1-2|TRBV28|-|-
CASSSEIYGYTF
TGTGCCAGCAGTTCAGAAATCTATGGCTACACCTTC
>TRBJ1-5|TRBV6-1|once|-
CASKPSNQPQHF
TGTGCCAGCAAGCCTAGCAATCAGCCCCAGCATTTT
>TRBJ2-7|TRBV4-2|-|TRBD2
CASSPGTSGRAYEQYF
TGTGCCAGCAGCCCGGGGACTAGCGGGAGGGCTTACGAGCAGTACTTC
>TRBJ1-2|TRBV14|-|TRBD1
CASSPRDRGLEGYTF
TGTGCCAGCAGCCCCCGGGACAGGGGGTTGGAGGGCTACACCTTC
>TRBJ2-5|TRBV7-6|few|-
CASSSPVGQGREETQYF
TGTGCCAGCAGCTCTCCGGTAGGGCAGGGAAGGGAAGAGACCCAGTACTTC
>TRBJ1-6|TRBV2|-|-
CASSETVGPLHF
TGTGCCAGCAGTGAGACAGTGGGACCCCTCCACTTT
>TRBJ2-3|TRBV19|-|-
CASRVEGQDTQYF
TGTGCCAGTAGGGTGGAAGGACAAGATACGCAGTATTTT
>TRBJ2-3|TRBV9|-|-
CASSVERAVDTQYF
TGTGCCAGCAGCGTAGAGCGGGCCGTAGATACGCAGTATTTT
>TRBJ1-5|TRBV27|-|-
CASSFRGEGQPQHF
TGTGCCAGCAGTTTTCGGGGGGAGGGTCAGCCCCAGCATTTT
>TRBJ2-1|TRBV10-3|-|TRBD1
CAIRLGQGAGNEQFF
TGTGCCATCAGACTTGGACAGGGGGCTGGGAATGAGCAGTTCTTC